Each of the 28 T cell receptor beta chains below was sequenced from the same sample in a study of Ad26.COV2.S vaccination and SARS-CoV-2 variants. Libraries were prepared by immunoSEQ multiplex PCR; TCRdb keeps only in-frame clonotypes and omits some of them. The table has 450,000 to 550,000 clones, about 91% seen once. Treatment noted: approximately 18 received Ad26.COV2.S at low or high dose, single or two shots; about five received placebo; per-sample allocation not given. Sampling took place 63 days after the first vaccine or placebo injection. This sample comprised peripheral blood, obtained in a trial of Ad26.COV2.S vaccine versus placebo. Source of these receptors: a person aged 18 to 59 who received the Ad26.COV2.S COVID-19 vaccine or a placebo.

This chain joins TRBV3-1 (or the pseudogene TRBV3-2) and TRBJ1-1, with unresolved D. The germline V and J ends were trimmed by 4 bases and 3 bases, with 15 bases remaining between them. Germline-derived CDR1 and CDR2 are LGHDT and YNNKEL (reference sequence). The CDR3 is 15 residues long. CDR3 bases: TGTGCCAGCAGCCGATCCGGTGGGGAATACACTGAAGCTTTCTTT. It yields the protein CASSRSGGEYTEAFF.

The V call is TRBV5-4, the J call TRBJ2-7, with 7 bases matching TRBD1. The V segment lost 1 base and the J segment 7 bases; nucleotides outside the gene matches: 8. The CDR3 has 14 amino acids. CDR1 SGHNT and CDR2 YYREEE come from the germline V gene (reference sequence). Here the CDR3 DNA reads TGTGCCAGCAGCTTGCACAGGGGCTCTTCAGAGCAGTACTTC. It yields the protein CASSLHRGSSEQYF.

This clone has only a few counts. This chain uses TRBV2 with TRBJ2-7, with D perhaps assigned TRBD1 or TRBD2 (5 bases each). This CDR3 region has 17 residues. Looked up from germline, CDR1 is SNHLY and CDR2 is FYNNEI. Trimming cost V 4 bases and J 4 bases, with 23 bases left between them. The CDR3, as DNA: TGTGCCAGCAGTGGGGTTGGGTGGGGGAAAGCCCAATACGAGCAGTACGTC. Translation gives CASSGVGWGKAQYEQYV.

This clone was observed once. Here the CDR3 reads CASHGGQRNTEAFF. CDR3 DNA sequence: TGTGCCAGTCATGGGGGACAGAGGAACACTGAAGCTTTCTTT. This chain connects TRBV18 to TRBJ1-1; 7 bases are a match to TRBD1. In germline, CDR1 is KGHSH, CDR2 LQKENI. This CDR3 is built from 14 residues. V was pared by 9 bases and J by 1 base, with 8 bases of the junction left unmatched.

The genes are TRBV19 and TRBJ2-7; 9 positions match TRBD1. The CDR3 is made up of 15 amino acids. Germline V gene data show CDR1 as LNHDA and CDR2 as SQIVND (reference sequence). The V segment lost 7 bases and the J segment 6 bases; nucleotides outside the gene matches: 13. The CDR3 reads CASTSLTGGMGEQYF. The CDR3 DNA follows: TGTGCCAGTACCTCGCTGACAGGGGGAATGGGCGAGCAGTACTTC.

The chain uses TRBV7-2 and TRBJ2-1, with 7 nucleotides matching TRBD2. V shed 4 bases and J 1 base; nucleotides not matched to a gene: 16. There are 19 residues in the CDR3. Germline V gene sequence: CDR1 SGHTA, CDR2 FQGNSA. The CDR3 nucleotides read TGTGCCAGCAGCTCCCCCCCGATTGGGCGGGGGAAGTCCTACAATGAGCAGTTCTTC. It yields the protein CASSSPPIGRGKSYNEQFF.

The chain joins TRBV6-4 to TRBJ2-3; the D is unclear. The germline CDR1 and CDR2 sequences are MRHNA and SNTAGT. The ends were cut back, 4 bases at V and 6 bases at J, with 14 bases in the middle. CDR3 length: 14 residues. CDR3 region: CASSAANTADTQYF. In DNA form, the CDR3 reads TGTGCCAGCAGTGCCGCGAATACTGCCGATACGCAGTATTTT.

The chain carries TRBV4-3 and TRBJ1-2; weak D call: TRBD1 (5 bases). Between the trimmed V and J ends, which lost 5 bases and 3 bases, there was a span of 19 bases. Germline V gene lookup returns CDR1 LGHNA and CDR2 YSLEER. The CDR3 loop spans 16 amino acids. In nucleotides, the CDR3 is TGCGCCAGCAGCGCGGCGGAGGCCGTAGGGGACTATGGCTACACCTTC. Translation gives CASSAAEAVGDYGYTF.

This clone has a single count. V and J are TRBV18 and TRBJ2-5; 8 bases are shared with TRBD1. This CDR3 spans 16 amino acids. Germline V lookup: CDR1 KGHSH, CDR2 LQKENI. With 4 bases clipped from V and 5 bases from J, the junction kept 12 bases outside the gene matches. CDR3 sequence (DNA): TGTGCCAGCTCACACCCACGTCGGACAGGGAGGGAGACCCAGTACTTC. Encoded protein: CASSHPRRTGRETQYF.

The V and J genes are TRBV15 and TRBJ1-5; no definite D call. Germline CDR1 and CDR2: LNHNV and YYDKDF (reference sequence). This CDR3 region has 15 residues. V was cut by 0 bases and J by 7 bases, with 13 bases left in between. The CDR3 loop reads CATSRDPVRRQPQHF. In DNA form, the CDR3 reads TGTGCCACCAGCAGAGATCCGGTACGAAGGCAGCCCCAGCATTTT.

The chain uses TRBV28 and TRBJ1-1; D perhaps matches TRBD1 (5 bases). The V end lost 1 base, the J end lost 0 bases, and 12 bases lay between the germline ends. The CDR3 contains 16 residues. The germline V gene encodes CDR1 MDHEN and CDR2 SYDVKM. CDR3 residues: CASSLFPGLMNTEAFF. The CDR3 nucleotides read TGTGCCAGCAGTTTATTTCCAGGGTTGATGAACACTGAAGCTTTCTTT.

V is TRBV5-4 and J is TRBJ1-2, with D possibly TRBD1 on 6 matching bases. Between the trimmed V and J ends, which lost 7 bases and 4 bases, there was a span of 17 bases. This CDR3 is 14 amino acids long. Germline V gene sequence: CDR1 SGHNT, CDR2 YYREEE (reference sequence). The CDR3 is CASLVRGEGYGYTF. CDR3 DNA: TGTGCCAGCCTCGTCAGGGGAGAGGGCTATGGCTACACCTTC. Drawing the rest from reference TRBV5-4 and TRBJ1-2, the complete variable domain is ETGVTQSPTHLIKTRGQQVTLRCSSQSGHNTVSWYQQALGQGPQFIFQYYREEENGRGNFPPRFSGLQFPNYSSELNVNALELDDSALYLCASLVRGEGYGYTFGSGTRLTVV.

This chain links TRBV7-9 with TRBJ1-1; a possible D gene is TRBD1 (6 bases). The ends were cut back, 3 bases at V and 0 bases at J, with 8 bases in the middle. Germline lookup yields CDR1 SEHNR and CDR2 FQNEAQ (reference sequence). The CDR3 is 14 amino acids. DNA of the CDR3: TGTGCCAGCAGCTTGCAGGGGATGAACACTGAAGCTTTCTTT. Translating it yields CASSLQGMNTEAFF.

The V and J genes are TRBV11-3 and TRBJ1-2, with TRBD1 matching 7 bases. J gave up 4 bases and V 1 base, and 6 bases lay outside the gene matches. The V gene's germline CDR1 is SGHNT and CDR2 YENEEA. CDR3 length: 15 amino acids. The CDR3 region has the DNA TGTGCCAGCAGCTTAGCGATTGACAGGGTCTATGGCTACACCTTC. Translated: CASSLAIDRVYGYTF.

V gene TRBV29-1 combines with J gene TRBJ1-5; 11 bases line up with TRBD1. The CDR3 sequence is 15 residues long. The V segment lost 5 bases and the J segment 5 bases; nucleotides outside the gene matches: 8. Germline loops: CDR1 SQVTM, CDR2 ANQGSEA. CDR3 in amino acids: CSVTGTGGHHQPQHF. DNA for the CDR3: TGCAGCGTTACCGGGACAGGGGGTCACCATCAGCCCCAGCATTTT.

Details on this clone: At the DNA level, this CDR3 is encoded by other sequences in the same sample as well. The chain joins TRBV28 to TRBJ1-1; D gene ambiguous. V gave up 6 bases and J gave up 7 bases, with 9 bases separating them. This CDR3 spans 11 amino acids. Looked up from germline, CDR1 is MDHEN and CDR2 is SYDVKM. The CDR3 is CASSPRYEAFF. CDR3 sequence (DNA): TGTGCCAGCAGCCCTAGATATGAAGCTTTCTTT.

The chain has TRBV11-2 and TRBJ2-3; D not certain. CDR1 and CDR2 from the germline V gene are SGHAT and FQNNGV. CDR3 length: 13 residues. With 9 bases removed from V and 3 bases from J, the gap between germline ends came to 13 bases. As DNA, the CDR3 is TGTGCCAGTGCTCGGGTGGGAACAGATACGCAGTATTTT. Its translation is CASARVGTDTQYF. The variable domain in full, with the rest retrieved from reference TRBV11-2 and TRBJ2-3, is EAGVAQSPRYKIIEKRQSVAFWCNPISGHATLYWYQQILGQGPKLLIQFQNNGVVDDSQLPKDRFSAERLKGVDSTLKIQPAKLEDSAVYLCASARVGTDTQYFGPGTRLTVL.

J is TRBJ2-1 and V is TRBV30, with 9 bases identical to TRBD2. The V and J ends lost 2 bases and 10 bases, in that order; junction bases with no gene match: 9. Per the germline V gene, CDR1 is GTSNPN and CDR2 is SVGIG (reference sequence). This CDR3 has 14 amino acids. DNA of the CDR3: TGTGCCTGGAGTCCGGGACTAGCTCACGTCGAGCAGTTCTTC. Translation gives CAWSPGLAHVEQFF.

The gene calls are TRBV5-1 and TRBJ2-3, with unresolved D. V lost 7 bases and J 6 bases, leaving 15 bases between the germline ends. Germline lookup yields CDR1 SGHRS and CDR2 YFSETQ. The CDR3 totals 13 residues. CDR3 loop: CASAPPSWDTQYF. CDR3 DNA: TGCGCCAGCGCCCCTCCCTCGTGGGATACGCAGTATTTT.

The genes are TRBV27 and TRBJ1-6, with a tentative D call TRBD1 (5 bases). Germline V gives CDR1 MNHEY, CDR2 SMNVEV (reference sequence). With 2 bases removed from V and 9 bases from J, the gap between germline ends came to 14 bases. CDR3 size: 15 residues. DNA for the CDR3: TGTGCCAGCAGTTTAGGGGCTCCCATCCGTTCACCCCTCCACTTT. Protein: CASSLGAPIRSPLHF.

This chain joins TRBV5-1 and TRBJ2-2; TRBD1 matches at 9 bases. This CDR3 region has 14 residues. Germline lookup yields CDR1 SGHRS and CDR2 YFSETQ. The junction had 9 bases not matched to a gene; V was cut back by 7 bases and J by 8 bases. CDR3 region: CASHLTGGNGELFF. Written as DNA, the CDR3 is TGCGCCAGCCACTTGACAGGGGGTAATGGGGAGCTGTTTTTT.

V gene TRBV5-1 combines with J gene TRBJ1-6; 7 bases fit TRBD1. Germline-derived CDR1 and CDR2 are SGHRS and YFSETQ. The CDR3 extends over 17 amino acids. Germline trimming cut 3 bases from V and 0 bases from J; bases unmatched to any gene: 6. The CDR3 reads CASSWGTVSSYNSPLHF. CDR3 nucleotides: TGCGCCAGCAGCTGGGGGACAGTAAGCTCCTATAATTCACCCCTCCACTTT. The whole variable domain, remainder taken from reference TRBV5-1 and TRBJ1-6, is KAGVTQTPRYLIKTRGQQVTLSCSPISGHRSVSWYQQTPGQGLQFLFEYFSETQRNKGNFPGRFSGRQFSNSRSEMNVSTLELGDSALYLCASSWGTVSSYNSPLHFGNGTRLTVT.

The J gene is TRBJ1-1, the V gene TRBV18; no definite D call. Germline V gene lookup returns CDR1 KGHSH and CDR2 LQKENI. Deletions cut 2 bases from V and 1 base from J, with 11 bases between. The CDR3 is made up of 15 amino acids. The CDR3 DNA reads as TGTGCCAGCTCACCAGATATAGCCACGAACACTGAAGCTTTCTTT. Translation: CASSPDIATNTEAFF.

The rearrangement joins TRBV27 to TRBJ2-5, with D hard to call. Germline loops: CDR1 MNHEY, CDR2 SMNVEV (reference sequence). The CDR3 has 13 amino acids. Trimming shortened V by 3 bases and J by 4 bases, and 9 bases separated the two germline ends. In nucleotides, the CDR3 is TGTGCCAGCAGTTTTTATTTAGGAGAGACCCAGTACTTC. Translating gives CASSFYLGETQYF.

This rearrangement joins TRBV28 to TRBJ1-2; D not resolved. The CDR3 length is 13 residues. V was cut by 7 bases and J by 5 bases, with 14 bases left in between. Germline V lookup: CDR1 MDHEN, CDR2 SYDVKM. The CDR3 sequence: CASTRDVEYGYTF. The CDR3 DNA sequence: TGTGCCAGCACCCGGGATGTTGAATATGGCTACACCTTC.

The V call is TRBV4-3, the J call TRBJ1-1; the D is unclear. The CDR3 is 15 residues long. The V end lost 1 base, the J end lost 4 bases, and 13 bases lay between the germline ends. Germline lookup yields CDR1 LGHNA and CDR2 YSLEER. CDR3 coding DNA: TGCGCCAGCAGCCAAGGATCCCCCAGGTCCACTGAAGCTTTCTTT. Protein product: CASSQGSPRSTEAFF.

The chain couples TRBV5-1 to TRBJ2-1; D may be TRBD2 (5 bases). In germline, CDR1 is SGHRS, CDR2 YFSETQ. Between the trimmed V and J ends, which lost 1 base and 10 bases, there was a span of 12 bases. There are 13 residues in the CDR3. The CDR3 loop is CASSLNGNREQFF. Written as DNA, the CDR3 is TGCGCCAGCAGCTTGAACGGGAATCGGGAGCAGTTCTTC.

This chain uses TRBV3-1 (or the pseudogene TRBV3-2) with TRBJ2-4, with D hard to call. V dropped 4 bases and J dropped 0 bases, with 16 bases sitting between them. The CDR3 is 17 amino acids. From germline, CDR1 is LGHDT and CDR2 YNNKEL (reference sequence). Here the CDR3 reads CASSPNLGLGAKNIQYF. The CDR3 coding sequence is TGTGCCAGCAGCCCTAACCTGGGTCTGGGAGCCAAAAACATTCAGTACTTC.